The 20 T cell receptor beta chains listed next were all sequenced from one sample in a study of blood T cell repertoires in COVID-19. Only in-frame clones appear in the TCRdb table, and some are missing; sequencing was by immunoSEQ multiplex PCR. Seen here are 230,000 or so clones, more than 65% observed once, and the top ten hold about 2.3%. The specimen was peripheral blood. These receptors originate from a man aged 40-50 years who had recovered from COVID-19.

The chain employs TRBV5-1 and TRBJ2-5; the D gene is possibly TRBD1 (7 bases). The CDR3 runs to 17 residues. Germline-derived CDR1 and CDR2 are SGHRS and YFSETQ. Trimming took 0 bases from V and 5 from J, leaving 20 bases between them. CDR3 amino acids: CASSLEGGRGHWETQYF. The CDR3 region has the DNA TGCGCCAGCAGCTTGGAGGGAGGAAGGGGGCATTGGGAGACCCAGTACTTC.

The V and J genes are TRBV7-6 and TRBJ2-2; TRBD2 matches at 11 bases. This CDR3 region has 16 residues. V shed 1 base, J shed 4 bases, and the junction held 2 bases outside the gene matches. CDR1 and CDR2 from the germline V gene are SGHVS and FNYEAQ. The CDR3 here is CASSLGLAGGTGELFF. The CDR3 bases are TGTGCCAGCAGCTTAGGGCTAGCGGGAGGCACCGGGGAGCTGTTTTTT.

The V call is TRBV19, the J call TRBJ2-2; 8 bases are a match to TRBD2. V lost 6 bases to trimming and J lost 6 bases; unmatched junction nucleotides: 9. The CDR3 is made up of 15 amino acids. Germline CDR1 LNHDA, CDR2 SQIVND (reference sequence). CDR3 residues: CASSGRASSAGELFF. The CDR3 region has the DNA TGTGCCAGTAGCGGGAGGGCCTCGTCGGCCGGGGAGCTGTTTTTT.

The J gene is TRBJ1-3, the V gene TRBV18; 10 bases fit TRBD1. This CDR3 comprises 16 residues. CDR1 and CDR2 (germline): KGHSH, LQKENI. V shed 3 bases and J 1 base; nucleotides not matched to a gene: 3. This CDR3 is CASSPGTGESGNTIYF. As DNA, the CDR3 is TGTGCCAGCTCACCCGGGACAGGGGAATCTGGAAACACCATATATTTT. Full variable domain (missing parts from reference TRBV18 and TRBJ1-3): NAGVMQNPRHLVRRRGQEARLRCSPMKGHSHVYWYRQLPEEGLKFMVYLQKENIIDESGMPKERFSAEFPKEGPSILRIQQVVRGDSAAYFCASSPGTGESGNTIYFGEGSWLTVV.

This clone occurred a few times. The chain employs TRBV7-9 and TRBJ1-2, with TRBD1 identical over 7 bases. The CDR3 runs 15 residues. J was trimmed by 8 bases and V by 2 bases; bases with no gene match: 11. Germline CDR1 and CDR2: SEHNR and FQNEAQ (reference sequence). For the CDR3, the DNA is TGTGCCAGCAGCTTAACAGGGGTGGCCGCAAGAGGCTACACCTTC. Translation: CASSLTGVAARGYTF.

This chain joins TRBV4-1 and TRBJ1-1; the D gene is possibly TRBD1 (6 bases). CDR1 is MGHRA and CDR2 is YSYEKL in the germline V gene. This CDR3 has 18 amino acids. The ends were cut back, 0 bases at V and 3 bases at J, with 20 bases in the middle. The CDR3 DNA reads TGCGCCAGCAGCCAAGAACTCCGGGACACCAATAGGGACACTGAAGCTTTCTTT. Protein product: CASSQELRDTNRDTEAFF.

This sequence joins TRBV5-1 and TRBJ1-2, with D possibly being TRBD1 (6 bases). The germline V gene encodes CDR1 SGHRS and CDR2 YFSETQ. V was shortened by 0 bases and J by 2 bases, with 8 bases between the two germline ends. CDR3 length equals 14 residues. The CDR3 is CASSLDQGNYGYTF. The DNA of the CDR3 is TGCGCCAGCAGCTTGGACCAGGGGAACTATGGCTACACCTTC.

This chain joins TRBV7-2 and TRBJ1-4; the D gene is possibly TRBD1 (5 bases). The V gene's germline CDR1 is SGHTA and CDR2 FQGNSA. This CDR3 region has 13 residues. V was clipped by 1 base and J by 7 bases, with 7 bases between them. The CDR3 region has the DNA TGTGCCAGCAGCTTAGGGGGCGGTGAAAAACTGTTTTTT. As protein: CASSLGGGEKLFF.

The CDR3 coding sequence is TGTGCCTGGAGTGTAGGTGGGTCAGGGGGCTACGAGCAGTACTTC. Translating gives CAWSVGGSGGYEQYF. The gene calls are TRBV30 and TRBJ2-7; 7 nucleotides match TRBD1. CDR3 length: 15 residues. Germline lookup yields CDR1 GTSNPN and CDR2 SVGIG (reference sequence). J was trimmed by 3 bases and V by 0 bases; bases with no gene match: 8. The full variable domain, in which reference TRBV30 and TRBJ2-7 provide the parts outside the CDR3, is SQTIHQWPATLVQPVGSPLSLECTVEGTSNPNLYWYRQAAGRGLQLLFYSVGIGQISSEVPQNLSASRPQDRQFILSSKKLLLSDSGFYLCAWSVGGSGGYEQYFGPGTRLTVT.

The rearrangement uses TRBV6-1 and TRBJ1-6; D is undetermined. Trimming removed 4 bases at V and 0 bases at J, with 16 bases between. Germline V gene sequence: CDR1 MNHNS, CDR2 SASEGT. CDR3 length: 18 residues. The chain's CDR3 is CASSGGRRLSSYNSPLHF. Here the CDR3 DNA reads TGTGCCAGCAGTGGAGGGAGGCGATTGAGCTCCTATAATTCACCCCTCCACTTT.

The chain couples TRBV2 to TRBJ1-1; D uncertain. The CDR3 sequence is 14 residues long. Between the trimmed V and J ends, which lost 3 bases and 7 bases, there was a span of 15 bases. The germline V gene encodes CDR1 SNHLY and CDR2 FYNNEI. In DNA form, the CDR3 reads TGTGCCAGCAGTGATCAAGTAATTTACGGTGAAGCTTTCTTT. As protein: CASSDQVIYGEAFF.

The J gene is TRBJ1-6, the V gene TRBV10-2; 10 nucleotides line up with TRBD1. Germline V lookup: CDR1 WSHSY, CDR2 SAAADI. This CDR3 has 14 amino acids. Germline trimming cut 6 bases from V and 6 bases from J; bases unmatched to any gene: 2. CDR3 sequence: CASRGDRGNSPLHF. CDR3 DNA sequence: TGCGCCAGCAGAGGGGACAGGGGTAATTCACCCCTCCACTTT.

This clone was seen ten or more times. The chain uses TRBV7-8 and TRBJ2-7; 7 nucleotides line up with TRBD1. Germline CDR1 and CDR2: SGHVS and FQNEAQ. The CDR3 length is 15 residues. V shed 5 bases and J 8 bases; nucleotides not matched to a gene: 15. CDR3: CASSQRRTGIYKQYF. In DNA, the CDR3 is TGTGCCAGCAGCCAAAGACGGACAGGAATTTATAAGCAGTACTTC. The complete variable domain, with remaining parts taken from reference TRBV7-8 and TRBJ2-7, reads GAGVSQSPRYKVAKRGQDVALRCDPISGHVSLFWYQQALGQGPEFLTYFQNEAQLDKSGLPSDRFFAERPEGSVSTLKIQRTQQEDSAVYLCASSQRRTGIYKQYFGPGTRLTVT.

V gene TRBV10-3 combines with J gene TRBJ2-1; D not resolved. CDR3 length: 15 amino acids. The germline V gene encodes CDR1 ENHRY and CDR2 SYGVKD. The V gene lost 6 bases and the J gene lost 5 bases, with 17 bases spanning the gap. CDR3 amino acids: CAISSLQPADNEQFF. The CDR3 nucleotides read TGTGCCATCAGCTCATTACAGCCAGCAGACAATGAGCAGTTCTTC.

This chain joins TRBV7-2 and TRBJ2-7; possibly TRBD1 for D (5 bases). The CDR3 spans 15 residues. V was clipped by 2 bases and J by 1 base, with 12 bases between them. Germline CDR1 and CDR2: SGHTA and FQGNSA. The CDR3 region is CASSLNAPGSYEQYF. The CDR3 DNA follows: TGTGCCAGCAGCTTAAATGCCCCAGGGTCCTACGAGCAGTACTTC.

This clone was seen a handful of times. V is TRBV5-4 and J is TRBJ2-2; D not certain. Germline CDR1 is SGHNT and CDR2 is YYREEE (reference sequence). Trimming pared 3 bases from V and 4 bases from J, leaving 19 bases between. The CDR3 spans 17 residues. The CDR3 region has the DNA TGTGCCAGCAGCTCCCGACTCGTAACACAATCCACCGGGGAGCTGTTTTTT. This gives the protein CASSSRLVTQSTGELFF.

In nucleotides, the CDR3 is TGTGCTAGTGGTCGGACAGAAGACGGTGAGGTCTCTTATAGCAATCAGCCCCAGCATTTT. Translation: CASGRTEDGEVSYSNQPQHF. The gene calls are TRBV12-5 and TRBJ1-5, with D tentatively TRBD1 (6 bases). Trimming shortened V by 5 bases and J by 0 bases, and 26 bases separated the two germline ends. Germline V lookup: CDR1 LGHNT, CDR2 FRNRAP. This CDR3 has 20 amino acids.

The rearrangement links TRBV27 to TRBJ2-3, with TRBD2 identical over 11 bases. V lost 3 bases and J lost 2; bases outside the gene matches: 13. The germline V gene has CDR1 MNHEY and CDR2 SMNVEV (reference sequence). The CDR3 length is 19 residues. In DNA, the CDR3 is TGTGCCAGCAGTTTTACGGGACTAGCGGCTCGAACATCCACAGATACGCAGTATTTT. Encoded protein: CASSFTGLAARTSTDTQYF.

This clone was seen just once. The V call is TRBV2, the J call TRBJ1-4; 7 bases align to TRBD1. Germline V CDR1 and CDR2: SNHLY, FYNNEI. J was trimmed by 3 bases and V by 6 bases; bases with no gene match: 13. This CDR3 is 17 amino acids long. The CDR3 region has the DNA TGTGCCAGCAGCCAGCTATCGACAGGGTGGGCTAATGAAAAACTGTTTTTT. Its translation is CASSQLSTGWANEKLFF.

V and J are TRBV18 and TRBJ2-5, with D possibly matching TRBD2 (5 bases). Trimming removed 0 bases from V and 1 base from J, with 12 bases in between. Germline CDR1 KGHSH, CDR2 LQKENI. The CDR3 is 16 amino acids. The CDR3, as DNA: TGTGCCAGCTCACCACCGGGCGGCGGGCCCCAAGAGACCCAGTACTTC. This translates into CASSPPGGGPQETQYF.